This is a list of T cell receptor beta chains from one sample in a study of blood T cell repertoires in COVID-19. The assay was immunoSEQ multiplex PCR, and TCRdb's table has in-frame clones only and misses some. The sample consists of about 190,000 clones, approximately 86% of them appearing once. The sequenced sample was peripheral blood. The receptors derive from a man under 40 with acute or convalescent COVID-19. Both conserved end residues are part of each CDR3. Each record gives: clone size, D gene, J gene, V gene, CDR3 DNA, CDR3 protein. D genes are given only for firm matches. Size is stated for part of the rows, as once, few or many counts, or as a class when the clone is expanded.

>NA|NA|TRBJ1-1|TRBV5-1
TGCGCCAGCAGCTTGGTCAAAACAAGCCCGGAGACTGAAGCTTTCTTT
CASSLVKTSPETEAFF
>NA|TRBD1|TRBJ1-1|TRBV28
TGTGCCAGCAGTCCCATTCTGACAGGGGGCAACACTGAAGCTTTCTTT
CASSPILTGGNTEAFF
>NA|NA|TRBJ1-6|TRBV3-1/TRBV3-2
TGTGCCAGCAGCCAAGGGTTTATAGCACCCCTCCACTTT
CASSQGFIAPLHF
>NA|NA|TRBJ1-1|TRBV5-4
TGTGCCAGCAGCTTGGAAAAGGGAGGGGGCACTGAAGCTTTCTTT
CASSLEKGGGTEAFF
>NA|NA|TRBJ1-1|TRBV12-2
TGTGCAAGTCGCTACGGGACAGGGTTTTCACTTGGGTCTGAAGCTTTCTTT
CASRYGTGFSLGSEAFF
>NA|TRBD2|TRBJ2-5|TRBV6-5
TGTGCCAGCAGTTATATTAGCGGGGGCGGAGAGACCCAGTACTTC
CASSYISGGGETQYF
>NA|NA|TRBJ1-5|TRBV5-1
TGCGCCAGCAGCCAAATCGGCGGGCCCCAGCATTTT
CASSQIGGPQHF
>once|TRBD2|TRBJ2-5|TRBV5-1
TGCGCCAGCAGCCCGCGACTAGCGTCGGAGACCCAGTACTTC
CASSPRLASETQYF
>NA|NA|TRBJ1-5|TRBV4-1
TGCGCCAGCAGCCAAGAGAGAGGGCTCAATCAGCCCCAGCATTTT
CASSQERGLNQPQHF
>NA|NA|TRBJ1-1|TRBV11-2
TGTGCCAGCAGCCAATTGATCCTGTCACGGGACACTGAAGCTTTCTTT
CASSQLILSRDTEAFF
>NA|NA|TRBJ1-1|TRBV5-1
TGCGCCAGCAGCTTGCCCCCCCAAGCAGGCACTGAAGCTTTCTTT
CASSLPPQAGTEAFF
>NA|NA|TRBJ1-4|TRBV5-5
TGTGCCAGCAGCTACGCGCCGTCCCAATGGGAGGAAAAACTGTTTTTT
CASSYAPSQWEEKLFF
>once|TRBD1|TRBJ1-1|TRBV19
TGTGCCAGTAGTAGCAGGGGGACAGAAGCTTTCTTT
CASSSRGTEAFF
>few|TRBD2|TRBJ2-3|TRBV2
TGTGCCAGCAGTGAAACCCACGGGACTAGCGGCACAGATACGCAGTATTTT
CASSETHGTSGTDTQYF
>NA|TRBD1|TRBJ1-1|TRBV30
TGTGCCTGGATATCCGGGACAGGGTACAATCCTGAAGCTTTCTTT
CAWISGTGYNPEAFF
>NA|TRBD1|TRBJ1-1|TRBV19
TGTGCCAGTAGTTCCCTTACGACGGACAGGGTCGTAGCTTTCTTT
CASSSLTTDRVVAFF
>NA|NA|TRBJ2-2|TRBV4-1
TGCGCCAGCAGCCAAGACGACAGGTTAAACACCGGGGAGCTGTTTTTT
CASSQDDRLNTGELFF
>NA|TRBD1|TRBJ1-5|TRBV11-3
TGTGCCAGCAGCTCCCCTTGGACAGGGGCGAGCAATCAGCCCCAGCATTTT
CASSSPWTGASNQPQHF
>NA|TRBD1|TRBJ1-5|TRBV19
TGTGCCAGTAGCCCTATAGGACAGGGGGCATTTCAGCCCCAGCATTTT
CASSPIGQGAFQPQHF
>few|NA|TRBJ1-5|TRBV4-1
TGCGCCAGCAGCCAAGATATGGGGGCTCAGCCCCAGCATTTT
CASSQDMGAQPQHF
>NA|NA|TRBJ1-2|TRBV27
TGTGCCAGCAGTTTACAGGGCTATGGCTACACCTTC
CASSLQGYGYTF
>NA|NA|TRBJ2-7|TRBV19
TGTGCCAGTCAAACGGGGGAAGGACGCTCCGAGCAGTACTTC
CASQTGEGRSEQYF
>NA|NA|TRBJ2-3|TRBV5-4
TGTGCCAGCAGCTTGGAAGTAGCGGACGGGGGCACAGATACGCAGTATTTT
CASSLEVADGGTDTQYF
>NA|TRBD1|TRBJ1-5|TRBV19
TGTGCCAGTAGACTCACAGGGGGCCACGTCAATCAGCCCCAGCATTTT
CASRLTGGHVNQPQHF
>few|TRBD1|TRBJ2-2|TRBV6-4
TGTGCCAGCAGTGAACAGGGGGCGAGTACCGGGGAGCTGTTTTTT
CASSEQGASTGELFF
>NA|TRBD1|TRBJ1-2|TRBV3-1/TRBV3-2
TGTGCCAGCAGCCAAGTGCAGGGGGGCTTTTATGGCTACACCTTC
CASSQVQGGFYGYTF
>NA|TRBD2|TRBJ2-3|TRBV7-9
TGTGCCACCGGGGGCGGGAGGGCCTTAACGCAGTATTTT
CATGGGRALTQYF
>NA|TRBD1|TRBJ1-1|TRBV5-1
TGCGCCAGCAGCTCCCGGGGACAGCTAAGGGGCACTGAAGCTTTCTTT
CASSSRGQLRGTEAFF
>NA|NA|TRBJ2-7|TRBV6-6
TGTGCCAGCAGCCGACCCCGGGGAGTCCGACTTCCCCCATACGAGCAGTACTTC
CASSRPRGVRLPPYEQYF
>few|NA|TRBJ1-1|TRBV18
TGTGCCAGCTCACTAGGGAGAAACACTGAAGCTTTCTTT
CASSLGRNTEAFF
>NA|NA|TRBJ1-1|TRBV27
TGTGCCAGCAGCAAGTTTGGCGGGGGCACTGAAGCTTTCTTT
CASSKFGGGTEAFF
>few|NA|TRBJ1-1|TRBV15
TGTGCCACCAGCAGAGCGGACATGGCGGTCACTGAAGCTTTCTTT
CATSRADMAVTEAFF
>NA|TRBD1|TRBJ1-1|TRBV6-5
TGTGCCAGCAGTCGGACAGGCCTGAACACTGAAGCTTTCTTT
CASSRTGLNTEAFF
>NA|TRBD1|TRBJ1-1|TRBV5-1
TGCGCCAGCAGCTCCCTGACAGGGGGAAGAACTGAAGCTTTCTTT
CASSSLTGGRTEAFF
>NA|TRBD1|TRBJ2-7|TRBV4-1
TGCGCCAGCAGCCACCCTTCCCGGACAGGGGGCTACGAGCAGTACTTC
CASSHPSRTGGYEQYF
>NA|NA|TRBJ2-1|TRBV5-6
TGTGCCAGCAGCTTGGGTGGGACATCTTCGGAGCAGTTCTTC
CASSLGGTSSEQFF
>NA|NA|TRBJ1-5|TRBV25-1
TGTGCCAGCAGTGATCACAGGGCCAATCAGCCCCAGCATTTT
CASSDHRANQPQHF
>NA|NA|TRBJ1-3|TRBV14
TGTGCCAGCAGCCTCCGGACATATGGAAACACCATATATTTT
CASSLRTYGNTIYF
>NA|TRBD1|TRBJ2-1|TRBV2
TGTGCCAGCCAGGGGGCGCGGGAGCAGTTCTTC
CASQGAREQFF
>NA|NA|TRBJ2-2|TRBV5-1
TGCGCCAGCAGCTTGGCCGGGGGGCCAGGGACCACCGGGGAGCTGTTTTTT
CASSLAGGPGTTGELFF
>NA|TRBD1|TRBJ1-2|TRBV5-6
TGTGCCAGCAGCCCTAGAGGGACAGTCTCATATGGCTACACCTTC
CASSPRGTVSYGYTF
>NA|NA|TRBJ1-2|TRBV27
TGTGCCAGCAGACTTTCCGGAGGGGTGTATGGCTACACCTTC
CASRLSGGVYGYTF
>NA|NA|TRBJ1-5|TRBV5-1
TGCGCCAGCAGCTTGGGGGTGGGGACAAGCAATCAGCCCCAGCATTTT
CASSLGVGTSNQPQHF
>NA|TRBD2|TRBJ2-5|TRBV5-1
TGCGCCAGCAGCCCGGGACTAGCGGCAGAGACCCAGTACTTC
CASSPGLAAETQYF
>NA|TRBD1|TRBJ1-2|TRBV2
TGTGCCAGCAGTGAGAGGTTTTGGACAGGGGTTGGCTACACCTTC
CASSERFWTGVGYTF
>NA|NA|TRBJ2-5|TRBV28
TGTGCCAGCAGTTTTCCTCGACTAGGGCAAGAGACCCAGTACTTC
CASSFPRLGQETQYF
>NA|NA|TRBJ1-1|TRBV28
TGTGCCAGCAGCCTCACAGGGCGCACTGAAGCTTTCTTT
CASSLTGRTEAFF